This TCR beta chain stems from a study of blood T cell repertoires in COVID-19. Study at large: The analysed material was cDNA or gDNA that came from T cells, B-cell-depleted T cells, or PBMCs.

The method was immunoSEQ multiplex PCR; TCRdb's version includes in-frame clones alone and lacks a portion of them. There are 50,000 to 65,000 clones in the sample; approximately 92% occur only once, and approximately 4.9% lies in the top ten. This CDR3 region has 13 residues. Per the germline V gene, CDR1 is SGHNT and CDR2 is YENEEA. V lost 5 bases and J lost 7, with 12 bases in between. The chain links TRBV11-3 to TRBJ2-1; weak D call: TRBD1 (5 bases). The receptor's source is a man aged 60-69 years with active COVID-19. The source material was peripheral blood. The CDR3 region has the DNA TGTGCCAGCAGCCAGGACATGTTTAATGAGCAGTTCTTC. It is translated as CASSQDMFNEQFF.